This T cell receptor (beta chain) was recorded in a study of OX40 agonist ivuxolimab in advanced cancers. V lost 6 bases and J 7 bases, leaving 10 bases between the germline ends. The CDR3 is 12 amino acids. The V gene's germline CDR1 is LNHDA and CDR2 SQIVND (reference sequence). Sequenced by immunoSEQ multiplex PCR; TCRdb stores in-frame clones only, minus some. The sample has approximately 77,000 clones; 75% to 90% are singletons. This clone was detected only once. This receptor was identified in an adult with an advanced solid tumor such as melanoma, head and neck, liver or kidney cancer. The source was CD4+ or CD8+ T cells sorted from blood, collected in a trial of the OX40 agonist ivuxolimab. This chain links TRBV19 with TRBJ2-1, with D perhaps matching TRBD1 or TRBD2 (5 bases each). CDR3 protein: CASRGDFNEQFF. Here the CDR3 DNA reads TGTGCCAGTAGGGGGGATTTTAATGAGCAGTTCTTC.